These 7 T cell receptor beta chains came from one sample sequenced in a study of human T cells and chemical hapten exposure. Time point given: pre-sensitization, week 0. The treatment denotes: therapeutic diphenylcyclopropenone sensitization with weekly scalp DPC. One entry per CDR3 protein, called by TCRdb with MiXCR from the RACE reads. The sample consists of more than 250,000 distinct CDR3 sequences, 7.5% to 10% of them appearing once. The sample in question was whole blood, obtained in connection with sensitization to the hapten diphenylcyclopropenone (DPC). Receptors originate from a woman in her thirties or forties with alopecia areata. Some clones in this sample may be carry-over from other donors' samples.

This clonotype occurred a few times. The chain employs TRBV29-1 and TRBJ2-7; D unresolved. V was cut by 4 bases and J by 2 bases, with 9 bases left in between. CDR3 length: 12 amino acids. Looked up from germline, CDR1 is SQVTM and CDR2 is ANQGSEA. The CDR3 DNA reads as TGCAGCGTTGCGGGTCCCCCCTACGAGCAGTACTTC. Its translation: CSVAGPPYEQYF.

The gene calls are TRBV24-1 and TRBJ2-3, with D hard to call. The CDR3 contains 12 residues. Per germline, CDR1 KGHDR and CDR2 SFDVKD. With 6 bases removed from V and 2 bases from J, the gap between germline ends came to 5 bases. The CDR3, as DNA: TGTGCCACCAGTTCGGTCACAGATACGCAGTATTTT. Translated, it gives CATSSVTDTQYF.

This rearrangement joins TRBV12-3 or TRBV12-4 to TRBJ1-5; D gene unclear. The CDR3 covers 14 residues. Trimming left V 5 bases short and J 7 bases short, with 15 bases between. Here the CDR3 reads CASSTGPGNQPQHF. The CDR3, as DNA: TGTGCCAGCAGTACCGGACCGGGGAACCAGCCCCAGCATTTT.

The rearrangement links TRBV10-3 to TRBJ2-7, with 9 bases that match TRBD1. Per the germline V gene, CDR1 is ENHRY and CDR2 is SYGVKD. V shed 0 bases, J shed 5 bases, and the junction held 5 bases outside the gene matches. The CDR3 has 15 amino acids. The CDR3 DNA reads as TGTGCCATCAGTGAGTCACAGGGGGCGACGGACGAGCAGTACTTC. It encodes CAISESQGATDEQYF.

The V call is TRBV7-3, the J call TRBJ2-1; TRBD2 agrees at 8 bases. V shed 5 bases, J shed 10 bases, and the junction held 7 bases outside the gene matches. The germline gives CDR1 SGHTA, CDR2 FQGTGA. The CDR3 runs to 13 residues. The CDR3 reads CASSGKGLGEQFF. Here the CDR3 DNA reads TGTGCCAGCAGCGGAAAGGGACTAGGAGAGCAGTTCTTC.

This clonotype appeared a few times. The V and J genes are TRBV7-3 and TRBJ2-2, with 9 bases aligning to TRBD1. Unmatched junction bases numbered 3, after V lost 5 bases and J lost 2 bases. The germline V gene encodes CDR1 SGHTA and CDR2 FQGTGA. This CDR3 has 15 residues. CDR3 DNA sequence: TGTGCCAGCAGCCAGACAGGGGGAAACACCGGGGAGCTGTTTTTT. Translation: CASSQTGGNTGELFF.

The table lists this clonotype with many counts. This chain uses TRBV9 with TRBJ2-7, with D maybe TRBD1 (5 bases). Germline V CDR1 and CDR2: SGDLS, YYNGEE. This CDR3 contains 12 residues. Trimming shortened V by 4 bases and J by 5 bases, and 10 bases separated the two germline ends. CDR3 in amino acids: CASSLLGDEQYF. The CDR3 DNA sequence: TGTGCCAGCAGCCTCCTAGGGGACGAGCAGTACTTC.